These 28 T cell receptor beta chains share one sample of origin, sequenced in a study of T-cell memory formation after mild COVID-19. Each CDR3 protein gets one entry after TCRdb re-called the 5' RACE reads with MiXCR. Of a few hundred thousand distinct CDR3 sequences listed, 8% to 10% are singletons. The sample was PBMCs or a T cell subset sorted from them (not recorded which). These TCRs come from a man between 18 and 29 years old who had mild COVID-19 (a few samples of this study predate the infection). Cell type and time point are not known.

This chain joins TRBV3-1 and TRBJ2-5; D might be TRBD1 or TRBD2, each matching 6 bases. In germline, CDR1 is LGHDT, CDR2 YNNKEL (reference sequence). Deletions cut 5 bases from V and 5 bases from J, with 18 bases between. The CDR3 consists of 15 residues. CDR3 sequence: CASSSEGGVRETQYF. For the CDR3, the DNA is TGTGCCAGCAGCTCCGAGGGGGGCGTCCGTGAGACCCAGTACTTC.

The J gene is TRBJ2-2, the V gene TRBV11-1, with D possibly matching TRBD2 (6 bases). The V gene lost 5 bases and the J gene lost 4 bases, with 14 bases spanning the gap. This CDR3 is 15 amino acids long. The germline CDR1 and CDR2 sequences are SGHAT and FQDESV (reference sequence). The CDR3 protein is CASSPGGEITGELFF. DNA for the CDR3: TGTGCCAGCAGCCCCGGGGGAGAGATCACCGGGGAGCTGTTTTTT. Based on the CDR3 plus reference TRBV11-1 and TRBJ2-2, the full variable domain is EAEVAQSPRYKITEKSQAVAFWCDPISGHATLYWYRQILGQGPELLVQFQDESVVDDSQLPKDRFSAERLKGVDSTLKIQPAELGDSAMYLCASSPGGEITGELFFGEGSRLTVL.

Written as DNA, the CDR3 is TGCAGCCCGGTAATCCAAGAGACCCAGTACTTC. This sequence encodes CSPVIQETQYF. This rearrangement joins TRBV20-1 to TRBJ2-5, with D unresolved. The CDR3 runs 11 residues. Germline-derived CDR1 and CDR2 are DFQATT and SNEGSKA (reference sequence).

The table lists this clonotype with a few counts. The V and J genes are TRBV6-2 or TRBV6-3 and TRBJ1-5, with D uncertain. Trimming removed 6 bases at V and 0 bases at J, with 6 bases between. This CDR3 spans 13 amino acids. Germline values: CDR1 MNHEY, CDR2 SVGEGT. CDR3 in amino acids: CASRTDSNQPQHF. The CDR3 DNA sequence: TGTGCCAGCAGGACCGATAGCAATCAGCCCCAGCATTTT.

This clonotype was detected many times. CDR3 loop: CASSLAGGRYNEQFF. In DNA, the CDR3 is TGTGCCAGCAGCTTAGCGGGGGGGAGATACAATGAGCAGTTCTTC. J is TRBJ2-1 and V is TRBV7-2, with 7 bases lining up with TRBD2. Trimming took 0 bases from V and 4 from J; bases not matched to a gene: 3. This CDR3 region has 15 residues. Per the germline V gene, CDR1 is SGHTA and CDR2 is FQGNSA.

The chain links TRBV13 to TRBJ2-3; tentatively, D is TRBD1 or TRBD2 (5 bases each). Looked up from germline, CDR1 is PRHDT and CDR2 is FYEKMQ (reference sequence). The CDR3 is 16 amino acids. Trimming pared 1 base from V and 0 bases from J, leaving 11 bases between. CDR3 sequence: CASSLERGPSTDTQYF. DNA of the CDR3: TGTGCCAGCAGCTTAGAGAGGGGTCCCAGCACAGATACGCAGTATTTT.

The V and J genes are TRBV20-1 and TRBJ2-4; D not certain. The CDR3 length is 14 residues. The germline gives CDR1 DFQATT, CDR2 SNEGSKA (reference sequence). The germline V and J ends were trimmed by 3 bases and 0 bases, with 9 bases remaining between them. The CDR3 nucleotides are TGCAGTGCTAGGGGCGTACTAGCCAAAAACATTCAGTACTTC. Translation gives CSARGVLAKNIQYF.

In its sample, this clonotype was seen a few times. The chain recombines TRBV12-3 or TRBV12-4 with TRBJ2-5; D possibly uses TRBD1 or TRBD2 (7 bases each). The CDR3 spans 16 residues. The V end lost 5 bases, the J end lost 4 bases, and 20 bases lay between the germline ends. The chain's CDR3 is CASSPKRGQSLETQYF. The DNA of the CDR3 is TGTGCCAGCAGTCCGAAGCGGGGACAGAGTTTAGAGACCCAGTACTTC.

This clonotype was seen repeatedly, ten times or more. The chain links TRBV29-1 to TRBJ2-3; D perhaps matches TRBD1 (5 bases). Germline V gene lookup returns CDR1 SQVTM and CDR2 ANQGSEA. The CDR3 length is 12 residues. With 4 bases removed from V and 2 bases from J, the gap between germline ends came to 7 bases. CDR3 nucleotide sequence: TGCAGCGTTGGGGGCTACACAGATACGCAGTATTTT. As protein: CSVGGYTDTQYF.

This clonotype was picked up a small number of times. This chain uses TRBV12-3 or TRBV12-4 with TRBJ2-7; D is unclear. V gave up 4 bases and J gave up 0 bases, with 10 bases separating them. The length of the CDR3 is 14 residues. The CDR3 bases are TGTGCCAGCAGTTCCGCCTCCAGCTCCTACGAGCAGTACTTC. Translated: CASSSASSSYEQYF.

This chain joins TRBV23-1 and TRBJ2-1; maybe TRBD2 (5 bases). TRBV23-1 is treated as an ORF (open reading frame) with a function not yet certain. This CDR3 is built from 13 residues. The V end lost 5 bases, the J end lost 8 bases, and 13 bases lay between the germline ends. The CDR3 here is CASSSAEDDEQFF. CDR3 coding DNA: TGCGCCAGCAGTTCGGCGGAGGATGATGAGCAGTTCTTC.

This clonotype appeared a few times. V is TRBV4-2 and J is TRBJ2-3; a weak D match, TRBD2 (6 bases). V lost 0 bases and J 6 bases, leaving 10 bases between the germline ends. The CDR3 totals 14 residues. Germline loops: CDR1 LGHNA, CDR2 YNFKEQ. CDR3 amino acids: CASSQEGGMDTQYF. The DNA of the CDR3 is TGTGCCAGCAGCCAAGAGGGGGGTATGGATACGCAGTATTTT.

This sequence joins TRBV27 and TRBJ2-1, with 8 positions matching TRBD1. V lost 7 bases, J lost 8 bases, and 7 bases stayed unmatched. Germline V CDR1 and CDR2: MNHEY, SMNVEV (reference sequence). The CDR3 runs to 13 residues. The CDR3 DNA follows: TGTGCCAGCATGGACAGGGTGGGCCATGAGCAGTTCTTC. It yields the protein CASMDRVGHEQFF.

This clonotype was counted only a few times. The V and J genes are TRBV20-1 and TRBJ1-2; D is ambiguous. Germline CDR1 and CDR2: DFQATT and SNEGSKA (reference sequence). This CDR3 comprises 15 residues. V lost 4 bases to trimming and J lost 5 bases, with 20 bases between them. The CDR3 DNA is TGCAGTGCTACTTCAGACCGTACCCACCTGTATGGCTACACCTTC. Its translation: CSATSDRTHLYGYTF.

This chain connects TRBV7-9 to TRBJ1-1, with D perhaps TRBD1 (5 bases). The V gene lost 5 bases and the J gene lost 1 base, with 11 bases spanning the gap. Germline V gives CDR1 SEHNR, CDR2 FQNEAQ (reference sequence). CDR3 size: 14 residues. CDR3 sequence: CASSQGGGNTEAFF. Here the CDR3 DNA reads TGTGCCAGCAGCCAGGGAGGAGGGAACACTGAAGCTTTCTTT.

V is TRBV10-3 and J is TRBJ1-5; D not certain. The CDR3 covers 14 residues. The germline CDR1 and CDR2 sequences are ENHRY and SYGVKD. The V and J ends lost 0 bases and 6 bases respectively, with 9 bases between them. CDR3 sequence reads: CAISESPPVQPQHF. The CDR3 DNA sequence: TGTGCCATCAGTGAGTCCCCTCCTGTTCAGCCCCAGCATTTT.

V gene TRBV5-1 combines with J gene TRBJ2-7; 7 bases agree with TRBD1. V shed 0 bases, J shed 4 bases, and the junction held 7 bases outside the gene matches. The CDR3 length is 15 residues. In germline, CDR1 is SGHRS, CDR2 YFSETQ. The CDR3 loop reads CASSLAQGVRYEQYF. The CDR3 DNA reads TGCGCCAGCAGCTTGGCTCAGGGGGTACGGTACGAGCAGTACTTC.

The genes are TRBV4-1 and TRBJ2-7; the D gene is possibly TRBD1 (7 bases). Looked up from germline, CDR1 is MGHRA and CDR2 is YSYEKL. The V gene lost 1 base and the J gene lost 4 bases, with 11 bases spanning the gap. This CDR3 has 14 residues. The CDR3 DNA sequence: TGCGCCAGCAGCCAAGTCAGGGGGGAATACGAGCAGTACTTC. Protein sequence: CASSQVRGEYEQYF.

The chain carries TRBV6-5 and TRBJ2-7, with D perhaps TRBD1 or TRBD2 (5 bases each). Between the trimmed V and J ends, which lost 0 bases and 5 bases, there was a span of 17 bases. Germline CDR1 is MNHEY and CDR2 is SVGAGI. The CDR3 extends over 16 amino acids. DNA for the CDR3: TGTGCCAGCAGTTACTCTTACGGGACCGCCGCCCACGAGCAGTACTTC. The encoded protein is CASSYSYGTAAHEQYF.

A few counts support this clonotype. The V and J genes are TRBV12-5 and TRBJ2-3; 10 bases are shared with TRBD2. The V gene end was trimmed by 9 bases and the J gene end by 2 bases; junction bases not matched to a gene: 8. This CDR3 has 15 amino acids. CDR1 is LGHNT and CDR2 is FRNRAP in the germline V gene. The CDR3 reads CASGDSGGPTDTQYF. CDR3 DNA: TGTGCTAGCGGCGATAGCGGGGGGCCCACAGATACGCAGTATTTT.

This clonotype was observed a handful of times. This chain uses TRBV18 with TRBJ1-2, with unresolved D. The CDR3 contains 15 residues. Trimming took 3 bases from V and 4 from J, leaving 15 bases between them. Germline V lookup: CDR1 KGHSH, CDR2 LQKENI. The CDR3: CASSPYTGPPYGYTF. For the CDR3, the DNA is TGTGCCAGCTCACCTTACACCGGGCCGCCCTATGGCTACACCTTC.

This chain links TRBV20-1 with TRBJ2-5; D gene ambiguous. The CDR3 spans 13 residues. CDR1 and CDR2 from the germline V gene are DFQATT and SNEGSKA (reference sequence). V was pared by 0 bases and J by 5 bases, with 10 bases between. CDR3 region: CSARDSLLETQYF. The CDR3, as DNA: TGCAGTGCTAGAGATTCCCTCTTGGAGACCCAGTACTTC.

This CDR3 reads CASSQDLARGYEQYF. The CDR3 DNA follows: TGTGCCAGCAGCCAAGATCTGGCACGGGGCTACGAGCAGTACTTC. The V gene is TRBV4-2, the J gene TRBJ2-7; a weak D match, TRBD2 (5 bases). The CDR3 is made up of 15 amino acids. V was trimmed by 0 bases and J by 3 bases, leaving 12 bases between them. The germline V gene encodes CDR1 LGHNA and CDR2 YNFKEQ.

This clonotype was recorded many times. The chain has TRBV20-1 and TRBJ2-7, with 7 bases identical to TRBD1. The germline gives CDR1 DFQATT, CDR2 SNEGSKA (reference sequence). CDR3 length: 14 residues. Germline trimming cut 5 bases from V and 5 bases from J; bases unmatched to any gene: 12. The DNA of the CDR3 is TGCAGTGCTCGAGCCTCGGGACAGAAGAACGAGCAGTACTTC. This encodes CSARASGQKNEQYF.

This chain joins TRBV7-2 and TRBJ1-2, with TRBD1 matching over 7 bases. Germline V gene data show CDR1 as SGHTA and CDR2 as FQGNSA. This CDR3 has 14 residues. V was pared by 7 bases and J by 0 bases, with 5 bases of the junction left unmatched. This CDR3 is CASKTGDANYGYTF. CDR3 bases: TGTGCCAGCAAAACAGGGGACGCTAACTATGGCTACACCTTC.

This clonotype was counted many times. The rearrangement uses TRBV4-2 and TRBJ2-7, with unresolved D. The CDR3 extends over 15 amino acids. CDR1 and CDR2 (germline): LGHNA, YNFKEQ. Trimming stripped 0 bases from V and 0 bases from J, with 9 bases between. The chain's CDR3 is CASSQEGGSSYEQYF. Here the CDR3 DNA reads TGTGCCAGCAGCCAAGAGGGCGGTAGCTCCTACGAGCAGTACTTC.

In this sample, this clonotype turned up a few times. The chain employs TRBV12-3 or TRBV12-4 and TRBJ1-1, with 8 bases fitting TRBD1. The length of the CDR3 is 13 residues. The ends lost 7 bases at V and 1 base at J; junction bases unmatched: 2. In DNA form, the CDR3 reads TGTGCCAGCAAGGGACAGGAGAACACTGAAGCTTTCTTT. Protein: CASKGQENTEAFF.

This clonotype was seen a handful of times. The chain uses TRBV29-1 and TRBJ2-2, with unresolved D. Germline V gene sequence: CDR1 SQVTM, CDR2 ANQGSEA. The CDR3 loop spans 13 amino acids. The V and J ends lost 7 bases and 3 bases respectively, with 12 bases between them. The CDR3 spells CSAASQYTGELFF. The CDR3 DNA follows: TGCAGCGCTGCCTCACAATACACCGGGGAGCTGTTTTTT.